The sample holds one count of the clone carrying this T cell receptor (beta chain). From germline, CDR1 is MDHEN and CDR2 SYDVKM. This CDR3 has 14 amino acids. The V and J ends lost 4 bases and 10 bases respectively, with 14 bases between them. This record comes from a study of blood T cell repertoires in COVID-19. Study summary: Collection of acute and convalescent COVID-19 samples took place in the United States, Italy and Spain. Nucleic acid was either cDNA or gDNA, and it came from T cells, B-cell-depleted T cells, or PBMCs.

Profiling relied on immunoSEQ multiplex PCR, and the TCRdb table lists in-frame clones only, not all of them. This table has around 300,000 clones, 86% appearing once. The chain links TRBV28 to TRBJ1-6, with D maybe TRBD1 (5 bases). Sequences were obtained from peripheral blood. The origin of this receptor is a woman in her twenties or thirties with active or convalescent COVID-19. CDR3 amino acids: CASSSLGKGSPLHF. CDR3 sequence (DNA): TGTGCCAGCAGTTCTTTAGGGAAGGGGTCACCCCTCCACTTT. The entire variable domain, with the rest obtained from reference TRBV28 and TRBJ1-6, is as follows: DVKVTQSSRYLVKRTGEKVFLECVQDMDHENMFWYRQDPGLGLRLIYFSYDVKMKEKGDIPEGYSVSREKKERFSLILESASTNQTSMYLCASSSLGKGSPLHFGNGTRLTVT.